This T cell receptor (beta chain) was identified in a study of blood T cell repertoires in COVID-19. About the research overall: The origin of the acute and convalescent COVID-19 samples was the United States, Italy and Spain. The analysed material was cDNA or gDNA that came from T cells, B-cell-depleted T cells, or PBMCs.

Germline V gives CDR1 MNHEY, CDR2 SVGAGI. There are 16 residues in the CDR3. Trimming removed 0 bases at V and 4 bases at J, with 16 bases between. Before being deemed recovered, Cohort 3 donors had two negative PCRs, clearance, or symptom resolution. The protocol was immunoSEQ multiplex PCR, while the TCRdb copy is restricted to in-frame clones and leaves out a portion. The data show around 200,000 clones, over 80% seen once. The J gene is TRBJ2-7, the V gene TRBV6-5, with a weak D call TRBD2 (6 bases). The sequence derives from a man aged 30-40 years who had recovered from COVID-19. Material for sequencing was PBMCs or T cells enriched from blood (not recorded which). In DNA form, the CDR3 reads TGTGCCAGCAGTTACTCCTACCGGGACTCCCCATACGAGCAGTACTTC. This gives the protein CASSYSYRDSPYEQYF.